This T cell receptor beta chain was found in a study of human T cells and chemical hapten exposure. Study conclusions and caveats: Expanded TCRs formed significantly more large CDR3 similarity clusters than controls. All donors were alopecia patients, so their immunity may differ from that of healthy people.

The sample holds a few counts of this clonotype. Antigen unknown. Stated time point: patch test 2, 6 weeks after DPC sensitization. The treatment here: therapeutic diphenylcyclopropenone sensitization with weekly scalp DPC. V was shortened by 3 bases and J by 0 bases, with 12 bases between the two germline ends. This CDR3 spans 15 amino acids. TCRdb analysed the RACE reads with MiXCR anew, one entry per CDR3 protein. The top ten hold about 2% of the sample, which has about 96,000 distinct CDR3 sequences, about 9.3% seen once. This clonotype originated in a woman in her thirties or forties with alopecia areata. Some clones in this sample may be carry-over from other donors' samples. The chain recombines TRBV12-3 or TRBV12-4 with TRBJ2-7, with D unresolved. This specimen was whole blood, taken in connection with sensitization to the hapten diphenylcyclopropenone (DPC). CDR3 nucleotides: TGTGCCAGCAGTTTTTTTGGGGTGGCCTCCTACGAGCAGTACTTC. Translated, it gives CASSFFGVASYEQYF.